Each of the 32 T cell receptor beta chains below was sequenced from the same sample in a study of cytomegalovirus exposure and HLA in healthy donors. Use of 60 Vbeta and 13 Jbeta primers characterized the PCR. The assay was immunoSEQ multiplex PCR, and TCRdb's table has in-frame clones only and misses some. This table has around 130,000 clones, roughly 63% appearing once. Specimen: PBMCs. The receptor set was obtained from a man aged 25 to 45 in good health and CMV-seropositive.

The V call is TRBV6-5, the J call TRBJ2-2, with 9 nucleotides matching TRBD1. Looked up from germline, CDR1 is MNHEY and CDR2 is SVGAGI. V shed 4 bases and J 5 bases; nucleotides not matched to a gene: 5. CDR3 length: 15 residues. In DNA form, the CDR3 reads TGTGCCAGCAGTTTCCGGGACAGGGTAACCGGGGAGCTGTTTTTT. Protein: CASSFRDRVTGELFF.

This chain links TRBV28 with TRBJ1-2, with 12 bases lining up with TRBD1. Germline V CDR1 and CDR2: MDHEN, SYDVKM. The CDR3 is 17 amino acids. The V and J ends lost 1 base and 7 bases, in that order; junction bases with no gene match: 10. The chain's CDR3 is CASSLYDGTGGVGGYTF. CDR3 sequence (DNA): TGTGCCAGCAGTTTATATGACGGGACAGGGGGCGTGGGTGGCTACACCTTC.

The J gene is TRBJ2-5, the V gene TRBV27; 8 nucleotides match TRBD2. CDR3 length: 14 amino acids. Trimming cost V 5 bases and J 2 bases; bases outside gene matches: 4. CDR1 and CDR2 (germline): MNHEY, SMNVEV (reference sequence). CDR3 nucleotides: TGTGCCAGCAGTCCACAGCGGGGGCAAGAGACCCAGTACTTC. It encodes CASSPQRGQETQYF.

This clone was observed a handful of times. The rearrangement uses TRBV29-1 and TRBJ2-3, with 11 bases that match TRBD1. The ends lost 3 bases at V and 0 bases at J; junction bases unmatched: 11. The CDR3 sequence is 18 residues long. Germline CDR1 SQVTM, CDR2 ANQGSEA. Here the CDR3 DNA reads TGCAGCGTTGATTTCGGGGACAGGGGGGGATATAGCACAGATACGCAGTATTTT. Amino acids: CSVDFGDRGGYSTDTQYF.

The sample holds one count of this clone. This sequence joins TRBV18 and TRBJ1-1, with 10 bases identical to TRBD1. V gave up 2 bases and J gave up 4 bases; unmatched junction bases: 4. This CDR3 is 15 amino acids long. CDR1 is KGHSH and CDR2 is LQKENI in the germline V gene. The DNA of the CDR3 is TGTGCCAGCTCACCAGAAGGGACAGGGGTCACTGAAGCTTTCTTT. Its protein is CASSPEGTGVTEAFF.

V usage is TRBV7-9 and J usage is TRBJ2-7; 12 bases are shared with TRBD2. Germline V CDR1 and CDR2: SEHNR, FQNEAQ (reference sequence). The CDR3 totals 14 residues. V was clipped by 4 bases and J by 4 bases; unmatched bases: 2. The CDR3 protein is CASSWTSGIYEQYF. The CDR3 DNA reads TGTGCCAGCAGCTGGACTAGCGGGATTTACGAGCAGTACTTC.

The V call is TRBV12-1, the J call TRBJ1-2. TRBV12-1 is deemed a pseudogene. CDR3 length: 15 amino acids. The CDR3, as DNA: TGTGCCAGCAGCTTTGTGGGGGGTTTCTGTGGTGGCTACACCTTC. Amino acids: CASSFVGGFCGGYTF.

This chain joins TRBV9 and TRBJ2-1; weak D call: TRBD2 (5 bases). CDR1 is SGDLS, CDR2 YYNGEE, per germline. The V end lost 2 bases, the J end lost 0 bases, and 9 bases lay between the germline ends. CDR3 length equals 15 residues. The CDR3 loop is CASSVDGNSYNEQFF. CDR3 bases: TGTGCCAGCAGCGTTGACGGGAACTCCTACAATGAGCAGTTCTTC.

In this sample, this clone turned up a few times. The gene calls are TRBV5-1 and TRBJ2-6, with TRBD1 identical over 8 bases. The CDR3 totals 19 residues. Germline V lookup: CDR1 SGHRS, CDR2 YFSETQ. V lost 0 bases to trimming and J lost 1 base; unmatched junction nucleotides: 9. The CDR3 reads CASSLEKGQDSSGANVLTF. The CDR3 nucleotides read TGCGCCAGCAGCTTGGAGAAGGGACAGGACTCTTCTGGGGCCAACGTCCTGACTTTC.

This chain links TRBV7-9 with TRBJ2-3; D may be TRBD2 (5 bases). V lost 5 bases and J 8 bases, leaving 8 bases between the germline ends. The CDR3 has 11 amino acids. Germline CDR1 is SEHNR and CDR2 is FQNEAQ (reference sequence). The CDR3 loop reads CASSPGLTQYF. The CDR3 DNA reads as TGTGCCAGCAGCCCAGGACTTACGCAGTATTTT.

In its sample, this clone was seen a few times. The V and J genes are TRBV4-2 and TRBJ2-2, with a possible D match to TRBD2 (6 bases). Looked up from germline, CDR1 is LGHNA and CDR2 is YNFKEQ. The length of the CDR3 is 20 residues. V was shortened by 0 bases and J by 2 bases, with 22 bases between the two germline ends. The CDR3 protein is CASSQEPSPSGLLNTGELFF. As DNA, the CDR3 is TGTGCCAGCAGCCAAGAACCCTCCCCTTCGGGACTCCTAAACACCGGGGAGCTGTTTTTT.

This CDR3 is CASSVGTGELFF. CDR3 nucleotides: TGTGCCAGCAGTGTCGGGACCGGGGAGCTGTTTTTT. The chain joins TRBV6-4 to TRBJ2-2; D not certain. Per germline, CDR1 MRHNA and CDR2 SNTAGT. Trimming stripped 4 bases from V and 5 bases from J, with 5 bases between. The CDR3 loop spans 12 amino acids.

This clone was found a few times. J is TRBJ2-7 and V is TRBV6-5; 10 bases fit TRBD1. The CDR3 has 13 amino acids. Germline values: CDR1 MNHEY, CDR2 SVGAGI. V was clipped by 2 bases and J by 6 bases; unmatched bases: 1. The DNA of the CDR3 is TGTGCCAGCAGTTACCGGACAGGGGGCGAGCAGTACTTC. Its translation: CASSYRTGGEQYF.

The rearrangement joins TRBV15 to TRBJ2-2; no definite D call. The CDR3 runs 17 residues. Germline V gene lookup returns CDR1 LNHNV and CDR2 YYDKDF (reference sequence). The ends were cut back, 0 bases at V and 6 bases at J, with 17 bases in the middle. CDR3: CATSRDRRRINAGELFF. CDR3 coding DNA: TGTGCCACCAGCAGAGATCGTCGGCGGATTAACGCCGGGGAGCTGTTTTTT.

For the CDR3, the DNA is TGTGCCACCGTCGGGGGGACCAACTCCTACAATGAGCAGTTCTTC. This sequence encodes CATVGGTNSYNEQFF. This rearrangement joins TRBV2 to TRBJ2-1; TRBD2 agrees at 7 bases. The germline V gene encodes CDR1 SNHLY and CDR2 FYNNEI. There are 15 residues in the CDR3. V lost 10 bases to trimming and J lost 0 bases; unmatched junction nucleotides: 9.

V and J are TRBV21-1 and TRBJ2-3; no DNA check was done on the table's D call, TRBD1. TRBV21-1 corresponds to a pseudogene. CDR3 length: 16 residues. The CDR3, as DNA: TGTGCCAGCAGCAAAGATCCTCCCAGAAGCACAGATACGCAGTATTTT. Its translation is CASSKDPPRSTDTQYF.

This rearrangement joins TRBV2 to TRBJ2-7; 7 nucleotides match TRBD1. With 0 bases clipped from V and 3 bases from J, the junction kept 5 bases outside the gene matches. The CDR3 extends over 15 amino acids. The germline CDR1 and CDR2 sequences are SNHLY and FYNNEI. CDR3 sequence (DNA): TGTGCCAGCAGTGAAGCGCTGAGACAGGGCTACGAGCAGTACTTC. Protein product: CASSEALRQGYEQYF.

The gene calls are TRBV7-3 and TRBJ2-1; D might be TRBD2 (7 bases). Deletions cut 1 base from V and 6 bases from J, with 13 bases between. Germline lookup yields CDR1 SGHTA and CDR2 FQGTGA. CDR3 length: 15 amino acids. CDR3 in DNA: TGTGCCAGCAGCTTAAGTGCGGGGGCAGCCAATGAGCAGTTCTTC. It is translated as CASSLSAGAANEQFF. The whole variable domain, filled in from reference TRBV7-3 and TRBJ2-1, reads GAGVSQTPSNKVTEKGKYVELRCDPISGHTALYWYRQSLGQGPEFLIYFQGTGAADDSGLPNDRFFAVRPEGSVSTLKIQRTERGDSAVYLCASSLSAGAANEQFFGPGTRLTVL.

The chain is built from TRBV15 and TRBJ2-1; TRBD2 is a possible D gene (5 bases). The CDR3 loop spans 13 amino acids. Germline CDR1 reads LNHNV; CDR2 reads YYDKDF (reference sequence). Trimming removed 3 bases at V and 4 bases at J, with 7 bases between. The DNA of the CDR3 is TGTGCCACCAGCAGGGACTTTTACAATGAGCAGTTCTTC. This codes for CATSRDFYNEQFF. Combining the CDR3 with reference TRBV15 and TRBJ2-1 gives the whole variable domain DAMVIQNPRYQVTQFGKPVTLSCSQTLNHNVMYWYQQKSSQAPKLLFHYYDKDFNNEADTPDNFQSRRPNTSFCFLDIRSPGLGDTAMYLCATSRDFYNEQFFGPGTRLTVL.

The gene calls are TRBV7-2 and TRBJ2-7; 8 nucleotides agree with TRBD2. Germline V lookup: CDR1 SGHTA, CDR2 FQGNSA. This CDR3 comprises 15 residues. V shed 5 bases, J shed 9 bases, and the junction held 15 bases outside the gene matches. In DNA, the CDR3 is TGTGCCAGCAGCCGACAGGTGATCAGCGGGAGTGGGCAGTACTTC. Amino acid sequence: CASSRQVISGSGQYF.

The rearrangement joins TRBV7-9 to TRBJ1-1, with D unclear. Trimming pared 3 bases from V and 2 bases from J, leaving 7 bases between. This CDR3 region has 13 residues. CDR1 and CDR2 from the germline V gene are SEHNR and FQNEAQ (reference sequence). CDR3 nucleotide sequence: TGTGCCAGCAGCTTCGGTATTAACACTGAAGCTTTCTTT. This encodes CASSFGINTEAFF.

The chain uses TRBV10-3 and TRBJ2-3, with 11 bases matching TRBD2. The CDR3 runs 16 residues. CDR1 and CDR2 from the germline V gene are ENHRY and SYGVKD. Trimming removed 4 bases from V and 2 bases from J; junction bases left unmatched: 5. The DNA of the CDR3 is TGTGCCATCAGTGGGGGGACTAGCGGAACCACAGATACGCAGTATTTT. This codes for CAISGGTSGTTDTQYF.

This chain uses TRBV5-1 with TRBJ2-1; no clear D. Germline V gene lookup returns CDR1 SGHRS and CDR2 YFSETQ. V was pared by 0 bases and J by 4 bases, with 11 bases between. The CDR3 covers 15 residues. The CDR3 loop reads CASSLESGPYNEQFF. In DNA form, the CDR3 reads TGCGCCAGCAGCTTGGAAAGTGGGCCTTACAATGAGCAGTTCTTC.

The chain is built from TRBV5-8 and TRBJ1-6, with 7 bases that match TRBD1. The CDR3 runs 16 residues. Per the germline V gene, CDR1 is SGHTS and CDR2 is YDEGEE. V trimming: 2 bases; J trimming: 5 bases; junction bases outside the gene matches: 7. This chain's CDR3 is CASSLRTGPHNSPLHF. The DNA of the CDR3 is TGTGCCAGCAGCTTAAGGACAGGCCCGCATAATTCACCCCTCCACTTT.

The genes are TRBV2 and TRBJ1-1; 8 positions match TRBD1. Germline CDR1 is SNHLY and CDR2 is FYNNEI. Unmatched junction bases numbered 9, after V lost 4 bases and J lost 2 bases. This CDR3 comprises 16 residues. CDR3 sequence: CASSGRRQGTNTEAFF. In nucleotides, the CDR3 is TGTGCCAGCAGTGGAAGGCGACAGGGGACTAACACTGAAGCTTTCTTT.

The chain joins TRBV7-3 to TRBJ2-3; 10 bases match TRBD2. Germline CDR1 and CDR2: SGHTA and FQGTGA. The CDR3 sequence is 15 residues long. V shed 3 bases and J 5 bases; nucleotides not matched to a gene: 5. The CDR3 loop reads CASSFASGSIDTQYF. In DNA form, the CDR3 reads TGTGCCAGCAGCTTTGCTAGCGGGAGTATAGATACGCAGTATTTT.

This chain connects TRBV28 to TRBJ2-7; weak D call: TRBD1 (9 bases). V dropped 6 bases and J dropped 0 bases, with 18 bases sitting between them. The CDR3 runs to 16 residues. The germline gives CDR1 MDHEN, CDR2 SYDVKM. CDR3 coding DNA: TGTGCCAGCAGACATAGCGGGACAGGGATCTCCTACGAGCAGTACTTC. Amino acid sequence: CASRHSGTGISYEQYF.

V usage is TRBV7-9 and J usage is TRBJ2-1; D is possibly TRBD2 (5 bases). Trimming pared 3 bases from V and 9 bases from J, leaving 12 bases between. The CDR3 sequence is 13 residues long. Germline V gene lookup returns CDR1 SEHNR and CDR2 FQNEAQ (reference sequence). The CDR3 bases are TGTGCCAGCAGCTTCGGCGGGTTGGCTGAGCAGTTCTTC. Amino acids: CASSFGGLAEQFF.

The CDR3 DNA follows: TGTGCCAGCTCACCATGGGCAGGGGACCAGCCCCAGCATTTT. Translation gives CASSPWAGDQPQHF. The gene calls are TRBV18 and TRBJ1-5; possible D gene TRBD1, 6 bases. The CDR3 totals 14 residues. CDR1 is KGHSH and CDR2 is LQKENI in the germline V gene. Trimming shortened V by 2 bases and J by 7 bases, and 12 bases separated the two germline ends. The entire variable domain, with the rest obtained from reference TRBV18 and TRBJ1-5, is as follows: NAGVMQNPRHLVRRRGQEARLRCSPMKGHSHVYWYRQLPEEGLKFMVYLQKENIIDESGMPKERFSAEFPKEGPSILRIQQVVRGDSAAYFCASSPWAGDQPQHFGDGTRLSIL.

This clone was seen a handful of times. The J gene is TRBJ2-7, the V gene TRBV7-2, with 7 bases aligning to TRBD2. With V trimmed by 5 bases and J by 3 bases, 4 bases remained unmatched. Germline loops: CDR1 SGHTA, CDR2 FQGNSA. CDR3 size: 13 residues. The CDR3 reads CASSPGTIYEQYF. The CDR3 region has the DNA TGTGCCAGCAGCCCCGGGACTATCTACGAGCAGTACTTC.

The gene calls are TRBV9 and TRBJ2-3; 8 bases align to TRBD2. The CDR3 runs to 14 residues. After removal of 5 bases from V and 2 bases from J, the junction contained 4 bases not matched to a gene. Per germline, CDR1 SGDLS and CDR2 YYNGEE. The CDR3 DNA follows: TGTGCCAGCAGACGGGGGGGGCCCACAGATACGCAGTATTTT. It encodes CASRRGGPTDTQYF.

CDR3 bases: TGTGCCAGCAGTCTACGACAGGGGAGGTACGAGCAGTACTTC. It yields the protein CASSLRQGRYEQYF. The chain carries TRBV27 and TRBJ2-7, with 8 bases identical to TRBD1. The trim removed 5 bases at V and 4 bases at J, leaving 7 bases unmatched. The CDR3 consists of 14 residues. Germline V lookup: CDR1 MNHEY, CDR2 SMNVEV (reference sequence).